This paragraph covers one T cell receptor beta chain sequence. Within the sample, other DNA sequences also encode this same CDR3. These data belong to a study of blood T cell repertoires in COVID-19. The wider study: Donors in the United States, Italy and Spain gave samples during acute or convalescent COVID-19. T cells, B-cell-depleted T cells, or PBMCs supplied cDNA or gDNA.

Germline V gives CDR1 SGDLS, CDR2 YYNGEE. The CDR3 consists of 13 residues. V was trimmed by 0 bases and J by 5 bases, leaving 6 bases between them. Per the original data handling: Quantification of nucleated cells was approximated via reference gene primer amplification. Generated by immunoSEQ multiplex PCR, the TCRdb table keeps only in-frame clones and is missing some. The V and J calls and clone size were taken over from that table, and D and trimming were inferred from the DNA. The table has roughly 80,000 clones, about four fifths seen once. This clonotype was sampled from a man older than 75 with acute or convalescent COVID-19. Sequenced sample: peripheral blood. The chain uses TRBV9 and TRBJ1-5; D uncertain. The CDR3 spells CASSVGRDQPQHF. The DNA of the CDR3 is TGTGCCAGCAGCGTAGGTCGGGATCAGCCCCAGCATTTT. Looking up the rest from reference TRBV9 and TRBJ1-5 gives the full variable domain: DSGVTQTPKHLITATGQRVTLRCSPRSGDLSVYWYQQSLDQGLQFLIQYYNGEERAKGNILERFSAQQFPDLHSELNLSSLELGDSALYFCASSVGRDQPQHFGDGTRLSIL.